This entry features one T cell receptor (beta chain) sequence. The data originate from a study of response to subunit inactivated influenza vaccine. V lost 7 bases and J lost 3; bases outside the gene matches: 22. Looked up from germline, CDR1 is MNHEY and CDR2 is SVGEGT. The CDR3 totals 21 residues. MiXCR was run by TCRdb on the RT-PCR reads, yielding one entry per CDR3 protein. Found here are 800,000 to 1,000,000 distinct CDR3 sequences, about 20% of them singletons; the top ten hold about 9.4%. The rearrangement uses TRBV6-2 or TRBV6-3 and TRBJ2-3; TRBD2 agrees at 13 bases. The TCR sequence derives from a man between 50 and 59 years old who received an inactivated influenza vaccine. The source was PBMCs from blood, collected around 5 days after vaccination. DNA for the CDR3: TGTGCCAGCACTCCCGGGGTGGGACTAGCGGGATCTGCCTTCCGGACAGATACGCAGTATTTT. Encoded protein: CASTPGVGLAGSAFRTDTQYF.